Following are 30 T cell receptor beta chains from one sample sequenced in a study of blood T cell repertoires in COVID-19. Here immunoSEQ multiplex PCR was the method, and the copy in TCRdb shows in-frame clones only, minus some. This sample carries roughly 310,000 clones, 70% to 90% of them seen once, and the ten largest clones take around 9.5%. The sample was PBMCs or T cells enriched from blood (not recorded which). These receptors all come from a woman in her thirties or forties who had recovered from COVID-19.

Concerning this clone itself: This sample includes further DNA sequences coding for the same CDR3. V and J are TRBV2 and TRBJ1-6, with no clear D. This CDR3 contains 11 residues. Trimming stripped 7 bases from V and 8 bases from J, with 6 bases between. Germline V gene data show CDR1 as SNHLY and CDR2 as FYNNEI. The CDR3 sequence is CASNRDSPLHF. The CDR3 region has the DNA TGTGCCAGCAACCGGGATTCACCCCTCCACTTT.

The V call is TRBV6-6, the J call TRBJ1-5; 10 bases agree with TRBD1. V lost 2 bases to trimming and J lost 7 bases; unmatched junction nucleotides: 8. Germline V gives CDR1 MNHNY, CDR2 SVGAGI (reference sequence). This CDR3 contains 16 residues. The CDR3 DNA sequence: TGTGCCAGCAGTTACCCCCTGACAGGGGGCGGCCAGCCCCAGCATTTT. Translating it yields CASSYPLTGGGQPQHF.

This sequence joins TRBV7-2 and TRBJ2-7; 9 positions match TRBD1. From germline, CDR1 is SGHTA and CDR2 FQGNSA. Trimming took 7 bases from V and 2 from J; bases not matched to a gene: 6. This CDR3 comprises 14 residues. CDR3 protein: CASTWGTGTYEQYF. CDR3 in DNA: TGTGCCAGCACCTGGGGGACAGGGACCTACGAGCAGTACTTC. Together with reference TRBV7-2 and TRBJ2-7, the CDR3 gives the full variable domain: GAGVSQSPSNKVTEKGKDVELRCDPISGHTALYWYRQSLGQGLEFLIYFQGNSAPDKSGLPSDRFSAERTGGSVSTLTIQRTQQEDSAVYLCASTWGTGTYEQYFGPGTRLTVT.

This chain uses TRBV7-9 with TRBJ2-6; TRBD1 might be the D (5 bases). The CDR3 sequence is 16 residues long. V was shortened by 1 base and J by 3 bases, with 10 bases between the two germline ends. Per germline, CDR1 SEHNR and CDR2 FQNEAQ (reference sequence). The CDR3 here is CASSLGSGFGANVLTF. The CDR3 region has the DNA TGTGCCAGCAGCTTAGGTTCAGGGTTTGGGGCCAACGTCCTGACTTTC. Based on the CDR3 plus reference TRBV7-9 and TRBJ2-6, the full variable domain is DTGVSQNPRHKITKRGQNVTFRCDPISEHNRLYWYRQTLGQGPEFLTYFQNEAQLEKSRLLSDRFSAERPKGSFSTLEIQRTEQGDSAMYLCASSLGSGFGANVLTFGAGSRLTVL.

This clone has only a few counts. This chain joins TRBV7-9 and TRBJ1-5; D call uncertain. The V end was cut by 0 bases, the J end by 0 bases, with 12 bases between. In germline, CDR1 is SEHNR, CDR2 FQNEAQ (reference sequence). CDR3 length: 17 amino acids. The CDR3 is CASSLAVSGNSNQPQHF. The CDR3 DNA is TGTGCCAGCAGCTTAGCAGTCTCGGGGAATAGCAATCAGCCCCAGCATTTT.

The CDR3 reads CATSRAHGTATNEKLFF. The CDR3 coding sequence is TGTGCCACCAGCAGAGCCCACGGGACAGCAACTAATGAAAAACTGTTTTTT. This rearrangement joins TRBV15 to TRBJ1-4, with 7 bases lining up with TRBD1. V lost 1 base to trimming and J lost 0 bases; unmatched junction nucleotides: 5. The length of the CDR3 is 17 residues. Germline V gives CDR1 LNHNV, CDR2 YYDKDF (reference sequence).

This chain connects TRBV7-9 to TRBJ1-5; the match to TRBD1 covers 7 bases. The CDR3 runs to 13 residues. The germline CDR1 and CDR2 sequences are SEHNR and FQNEAQ (reference sequence). The J segment lost 10 bases and the V segment lost 4 bases, leaving 7 bases of the junction unmatched. CDR3 DNA sequence: TGTGCCAGCAGCTGGGACAGCCAAATACCCCAGCATTTT. It yields the protein CASSWDSQIPQHF. The full variable domain, in which reference TRBV7-9 and TRBJ1-5 provide the parts outside the CDR3, is DTGVSQNPRHKITKRGQNVTFRCDPISEHNRLYWYRQTLGQGPEFLTYFQNEAQLEKSRLLSDRFSAERPKGSFSTLEIQRTEQGDSAMYLCASSWDSQIPQHFGDGTRLSIL.

The genes are TRBV27 and TRBJ2-7; no clear D. Trimming removed 4 bases at V and 2 bases at J, with 6 bases between. CDR1 is MNHEY, CDR2 SMNVEV, per germline (reference sequence). This CDR3 region has 12 residues. The CDR3 loop reads CASSSRAYEQYF. In nucleotides, the CDR3 is TGTGCCAGCAGTTCTCGGGCCTACGAGCAGTACTTC.

V is TRBV27 and J is TRBJ2-7; 10 nucleotides align to TRBD1. The V segment lost 6 bases and the J segment 7 bases; nucleotides outside the gene matches: 3. Per germline, CDR1 MNHEY and CDR2 SMNVEV (reference sequence). The CDR3 runs to 12 residues. The CDR3 DNA is TGTGCCAGCAGCCAGGGACAGGGGGAGCAGTACTTC. The encoded protein is CASSQGQGEQYF.

The gene calls are TRBV5-4 and TRBJ2-1; perhaps TRBD1 as D (5 bases). V was shortened by 0 bases and J by 4 bases, with 11 bases between the two germline ends. This CDR3 is 15 amino acids long. Looked up from germline, CDR1 is SGHNT and CDR2 is YYREEE (reference sequence). The CDR3 reads CASSLGLTVYNEQFF. CDR3 DNA: TGTGCCAGCAGCTTGGGCCTGACAGTATACAATGAGCAGTTCTTC. Based on the CDR3 plus reference TRBV5-4 and TRBJ2-1, the full variable domain is ETGVTQSPTHLIKTRGQQVTLRCSSQSGHNTVSWYQQALGQGPQFIFQYYREEENGRGNFPPRFSGLQFPNYSSELNVNALELDDSALYLCASSLGLTVYNEQFFGPGTRLTVL.

V gene TRBV28 combines with J gene TRBJ2-7, with 10 bases that match TRBD2. The germline V gene has CDR1 MDHEN and CDR2 SYDVKM. V shed 4 bases, J shed 1 base, and the junction held 13 bases outside the gene matches. The CDR3 totals 18 residues. Written as DNA, the CDR3 is TGTGCCAGCAGTTCCCCCACCGCAGAAGCGGGGGGGTCCTACGAGCAGTACTTC. It translates to CASSSPTAEAGGSYEQYF.

This clone appeared once. Other nucleotide sequences in the sample specify the same CDR3. The V call is TRBV24-1, the J call TRBJ1-2; unclear D gene. V was shortened by 4 bases and J by 4 bases, with 6 bases between the two germline ends. This CDR3 has 12 amino acids. Germline lookup yields CDR1 KGHDR and CDR2 SFDVKD. DNA of the CDR3: TGTGCCACCAGTGACTCGGGCTATGGCTACACCTTC. It yields the protein CATSDSGYGYTF.

The V call is TRBV24-1, the J call TRBJ2-5, with 9 bases fitting TRBD1. CDR1 KGHDR and CDR2 SFDVKD come from the germline V gene. The CDR3 length is 15 residues. Trimming at V came to 3 bases and at J to 3 bases, leaving 4 bases not matched to a gene. The CDR3 here is CATSDRTGVKETQYF. The CDR3 coding sequence is TGTGCCACCAGTGATCGGACAGGGGTGAAAGAGACCCAGTACTTC.

This clone has a single count. The V gene is TRBV11-2, the J gene TRBJ1-2; 10 bases agree with TRBD1. The V segment lost 5 bases and the J segment 2 bases; nucleotides outside the gene matches: 2. Germline loops: CDR1 SGHAT, CDR2 FQNNGV. CDR3 length: 14 amino acids. CDR3 in DNA: TGTGCCAGCAGCAGGGACAGGGGAAACTATGGCTACACCTTC. Amino acids: CASSRDRGNYGYTF.

CDR3 protein: CASSSTQGARRNGYTF. For the CDR3, the DNA is TGTGCCAGCAGCTCTACACAGGGGGCGCGCCGGAATGGCTACACCTTC. The chain employs TRBV7-9 and TRBJ1-2, with 9 bases that match TRBD1. The trim removed 4 bases at V and 6 bases at J, leaving 12 bases unmatched. This CDR3 has 16 residues. From germline, CDR1 is SEHNR and CDR2 FQNEAQ (reference sequence).

The gene calls are TRBV4-3 and TRBJ1-5; 7 bases match TRBD1. From germline, CDR1 is LGHNA and CDR2 YSLEER. There are 15 residues in the CDR3. Losses at the gene ends were 4 bases for V and 4 bases for J; bases not matched to a gene: 7. The CDR3 is CASSPEGGPNQPQHF. The CDR3 DNA follows: TGCGCCAGCAGCCCCGAAGGGGGCCCTAATCAGCCCCAGCATTTT.

The gene calls are TRBV27 and TRBJ2-7; 16 bases fit TRBD2. This CDR3 has 17 amino acids. From germline, CDR1 is MNHEY and CDR2 SMNVEV (reference sequence). Trimming removed 5 bases from V and 7 bases from J; junction bases left unmatched: 11. Here the CDR3 DNA reads TGTGCCAGCAGTCCCTCGGGACTAGCGGGGGGGCCGGGAGAGCAGTACTTC. It yields the protein CASSPSGLAGGPGEQYF.

The chain has TRBV5-4 and TRBJ2-6, with D perhaps matching TRBD2 (6 bases). This CDR3 spans 15 amino acids. Germline CDR1 is SGHNT and CDR2 is YYREEE (reference sequence). V lost 4 bases and J lost 4, with 12 bases in between. The CDR3 loop is CASSLEGLGANVLTF. In nucleotides, the CDR3 is TGTGCCAGCAGCCTGGAGGGGCTCGGGGCCAACGTCCTGACTTTC.

The CDR3 DNA is TGTGCCAGCAGCGGAGGGACAGGGACTGAAGAAGCTTTCTTT. It is translated as CASSGGTGTEEAFF. The genes are TRBV9 and TRBJ1-1; 9 positions agree with TRBD1. The CDR3 length is 14 residues. CDR1 is SGDLS and CDR2 is YYNGEE in the germline V gene. The V segment lost 3 bases and the J segment 8 bases; nucleotides outside the gene matches: 8.

This chain connects TRBV4-2 to TRBJ1-5; D may be TRBD1 (6 bases). This CDR3 is 16 amino acids long. Trimming left V 0 bases short and J 2 bases short, with 11 bases between. From germline, CDR1 is LGHNA and CDR2 YNFKEQ. CDR3 loop: CASSQEQGWGNQPQHF. The CDR3, as DNA: TGTGCCAGCAGCCAAGAACAGGGATGGGGCAATCAGCCCCAGCATTTT.

The chain combines TRBV19 with TRBJ1-5; 8 nucleotides align to TRBD1. This CDR3 is 15 amino acids long. The germline CDR1 and CDR2 sequences are LNHDA and SQIVND (reference sequence). J gave up 6 bases and V 3 bases, and 7 bases lay outside the gene matches. The CDR3 bases are TGTGCCAGTAGTATTACACAGGGGGGGAGTCAGCCCCAGCATTTT. Translated, it gives CASSITQGGSQPQHF.

The rearrangement uses TRBV4-1 and TRBJ1-5, with 8 bases that match TRBD1. Per the germline V gene, CDR1 is MGHRA and CDR2 is YSYEKL. CDR3 size: 16 residues. The V segment lost 3 bases and the J segment 1 base; nucleotides outside the gene matches: 5. The CDR3 DNA is TGCGCCAGCAGCCAGGGACAGGAGGGAAGCAATCAGCCCCAGCATTTT. Its protein product is CASSQGQEGSNQPQHF.

Regarding this clone: Germline and junction disagree at one end, which may indicate a read error. The rearrangement uses TRBV7-7 and TRBJ2-5; 12 bases agree with TRBD1. The germline V gene encodes CDR1 SSHAT and CDR2 FNYEAQ (reference sequence). The CDR3 covers 15 residues. CDR3 region: CASSLGTGGAETQYF. The CDR3 DNA sequence: TGTGCTAGCAGCTTAGGGACAGGGGGCGCAGAGACCCAGTACTTC.

The rearrangement uses TRBV5-6 and TRBJ2-5; 9 nucleotides agree with TRBD1. From germline, CDR1 is SGHDT and CDR2 YYEEEE. V shed 4 bases and J 2 bases; nucleotides not matched to a gene: 12. The CDR3 runs 17 residues. CDR3 coding DNA: TGTGCCAGCAGCCACCTCAACCCGACAGGGGGACAAGAGACCCAGTACTTC. Amino acid sequence: CASSHLNPTGGQETQYF.

The V call is TRBV18, the J call TRBJ2-5; 7 bases align to TRBD2. Trimming took 1 base from V and 2 from J; bases not matched to a gene: 4. Germline values: CDR1 KGHSH, CDR2 LQKENI. The CDR3 length is 15 residues. CDR3 loop: CASSPQRGRQETQYF. The CDR3 bases are TGTGCCAGCTCACCACAGCGGGGAAGACAAGAGACCCAGTACTTC.

This chain uses TRBV5-4 with TRBJ2-5, with 12 bases lining up with TRBD1. In germline, CDR1 is SGHNT, CDR2 YYREEE (reference sequence). With V trimmed by 3 bases and J by 4 bases, 4 bases remained unmatched. The CDR3 contains 15 residues. The DNA of the CDR3 is TGTGCCAGCAGCTCTGGGACAGGGGGCTTAGAGACCCAGTACTTC. Its translation is CASSSGTGGLETQYF.

V usage is TRBV9 and J usage is TRBJ2-5, with 7 bases aligning to TRBD2. CDR3 length: 15 residues. V shed 0 bases and J 4 bases; nucleotides not matched to a gene: 6. Germline-derived CDR1 and CDR2 are SGDLS and YYNGEE. The CDR3 loop is CASSVAYGGGETQYF. CDR3 nucleotides: TGTGCCAGCAGCGTAGCTTATGGGGGGGGAGAGACCCAGTACTTC. The full variable domain, with the rest looked up from reference TRBV9 and TRBJ2-5, is DSGVTQTPKHLITATGQRVTLRCSPRSGDLSVYWYQQSLDQGLQFLIQYYNGEERAKGNILERFSAQQFPDLHSELNLSSLELGDSALYFCASSVAYGGGETQYFGPGTRLLVL.

The rearrangement links TRBV13 to TRBJ2-7; D uncertain. Germline V gene lookup returns CDR1 PRHDT and CDR2 FYEKMQ (reference sequence). V was pared by 3 bases and J by 4 bases, with 19 bases between. This CDR3 has 16 amino acids. CDR3 DNA: TGTGCCAGCAGCTTCGAGGCCGGGTTCCAGCAATACGAGCAGTACTTC. Protein: CASSFEAGFQQYEQYF.

The J gene is TRBJ2-5, the V gene TRBV28, with TRBD1 matching 7 bases. Germline values: CDR1 MDHEN, CDR2 SYDVKM. The CDR3 loop spans 16 amino acids. Germline trimming cut 4 bases from V and 4 bases from J; bases unmatched to any gene: 12. As DNA, the CDR3 is TGTGCCAGCAGTTCCTTCGACAGGGTGGATTTAGAGACCCAGTACTTC. Translated: CASSSFDRVDLETQYF.

V usage is TRBV5-6 and J usage is TRBJ1-2; TRBD1 might be the D (6 bases). Between the trimmed V and J ends, which lost 3 bases and 0 bases, there was a span of 9 bases. The V gene's germline CDR1 is SGHDT and CDR2 YYEEEE. CDR3 length: 14 residues. The CDR3 bases are TGTGCCAGCAGCTACGACAGGACTAACTATGGCTACACCTTC. Translating gives CASSYDRTNYGYTF.